The 25 T cell receptor beta chains in this list originate from one sample, sequenced in a study of T cells after yellow fever vaccination (dated by TCRdb to between 2017 and 2020). Libraries were made using 5' RACE. Sequencing took place on an Illumina HiSeq 2500. The public reads were reprocessed in TCRdb via fastp at Q25 and MiXCR, keeping in-frame beta chains. Rows with a matching CDR3 protein are joined into one entry that keeps the most common DNA and genes. In all, the sample holds about 630,000 distinct CDR3 sequences, and roughly an eighth of those were seen once. The ten biggest clones cover about 15% of the sample. The sample's treatment or condition, from its label and the paper: live attenuated yellow fever vaccine strain. Source: PBMCs, taken on the day of the yellow fever booster vaccination. Every receptor here comes from a man aged 30-40 years who received the YFV17D yellow fever vaccine.

J is TRBJ2-3 and V is TRBV6-2 or TRBV6-3; D is unresolved. CDR1 is MNHEY and CDR2 is SVGEGT in the germline V gene. V lost 2 bases and J lost 5, with 11 bases in between. This CDR3 spans 14 amino acids. The CDR3 DNA follows: TGTGCCAGCAGTTACCCGATCTCTCTAGATACGCAGTATTTT. As protein: CASSYPISLDTQYF.

The chain recombines TRBV20-1 with TRBJ1-3, with D uncertain. The germline gives CDR1 DFQATT, CDR2 SNEGSKA (reference sequence). The CDR3 spans 13 residues. Trimming removed 0 bases at V and 7 bases at J, with 10 bases between. CDR3 sequence: CSARDGVLNTIYF. As DNA, the CDR3 is TGCAGTGCTAGAGATGGGGTACTCAACACCATATATTTT.

This clonotype was found a few times. This rearrangement joins TRBV5-5 to TRBJ2-5; 8 bases line up with TRBD2. Germline V gene data show CDR1 as SGHKS and CDR2 as YYEKEE (reference sequence). V lost 0 bases to trimming and J lost 5 bases; unmatched junction nucleotides: 6. The CDR3 loop spans 15 amino acids. CDR3 residues: CASSLDGRAMETQYF. In DNA, the CDR3 is TGTGCCAGCAGCTTGGACGGGAGGGCCATGGAGACCCAGTACTTC. Supplemented by reference TRBV5-5 and TRBJ2-5, the full variable domain reads DAGVTQSPTHLIKTRGQQVTLRCSPISGHKSVSWYQQVLGQGPQFIFQYYEKEERGRGNFPDRFSARQFPNYSSELNVNALLLGDSALYLCASSLDGRAMETQYFGPGTRLLVL.

This chain connects TRBV5-1 to TRBJ2-1; 11 positions match TRBD2. The CDR3 is 15 amino acids. Germline CDR1 reads SGHRS; CDR2 reads YFSETQ. Trimming removed 8 bases from V and 0 bases from J; junction bases left unmatched: 4. CDR3 sequence (DNA): TGCGCCAGTGGGACTAGCGGCCACTCCTACAATGAGCAGTTCTTC. It specifies CASGTSGHSYNEQFF.

V usage is TRBV7-2 and J usage is TRBJ2-3; tentative D call: TRBD2 (6 bases). V gave up 5 bases and J gave up 4 bases, with 16 bases separating them. The CDR3 covers 15 residues. From germline, CDR1 is SGHTA and CDR2 FQGNSA. CDR3 coding DNA: TGTGCCAGCAGCCAAACCGGAGGGCGGGCAGATACGCAGTATTTT. Encoded protein: CASSQTGGRADTQYF.

The chain has TRBV12-3 or TRBV12-4 and TRBJ1-5; a possible D gene is TRBD1 (6 bases). The CDR3 contains 17 residues. Trimming shortened V by 6 bases and J by 7 bases, and 25 bases separated the two germline ends. As DNA, the CDR3 is TGTGCCAGCAGAGGCCTGGGGGGCTCGAGGTCTCTGCAGCCCCAGCATTTT. Amino acids: CASRGLGGSRSLQPQHF.

The chain is built from TRBV9 and TRBJ2-3; D not certain. The V end was cut by 2 bases, the J end by 0 bases, with 16 bases between. The CDR3 has 17 amino acids. Looked up from germline, CDR1 is SGDLS and CDR2 is YYNGEE. CDR3 sequence: CASSVEPGDYSTDTQYF. As DNA, the CDR3 is TGTGCCAGCAGCGTCGAGCCTGGGGATTACAGCACAGATACGCAGTATTTT.

V usage is TRBV10-1 and J usage is TRBJ2-2, with D tentatively TRBD1 or TRBD2 (5 bases each). The V end lost 0 bases, the J end lost 0 bases, and 8 bases lay between the germline ends. Germline CDR1 WNHNN, CDR2 SYGVQD (reference sequence). CDR3 length equals 16 residues. The CDR3 is CASSESGTPNTGELFF. As DNA, the CDR3 is TGCGCCAGCAGTGAGTCTGGGACCCCGAACACCGGGGAGCTGTTTTTT.

This clonotype occurred a few times. V is TRBV12-3 or TRBV12-4 and J is TRBJ1-5; D call uncertain. V was clipped by 5 bases and J by 5 bases, with 13 bases between them. There are 14 residues in the CDR3. Written as DNA, the CDR3 is TGTGCCAGCAGTAGATTTTCCATAGATCAGCCCCAGCATTTT. Protein sequence: CASSRFSIDQPQHF.

CDR3 loop: CASSPTYTLNAFF. CDR3 DNA sequence: TGTGCCAGCAGTCCGACTTATACACTGAATGCTTTCTTT. V is TRBV27 and J is TRBJ1-1, with D hard to call. The V gene's germline CDR1 is MNHEY and CDR2 SMNVEV (reference sequence). Trimming stripped 5 bases from V and 11 bases from J, with 18 bases between. CDR3 length: 13 amino acids.

This clonotype has more than one count but fewer than ten. Here the CDR3 reads CASSFIQGSAEAFF. The CDR3 DNA reads as TGTGCCAGCAGTTTTATACAGGGATCCGCTGAAGCTTTCTTT. This sequence joins TRBV28 and TRBJ1-1; possible D gene TRBD1, 6 bases. Germline CDR1 MDHEN, CDR2 SYDVKM. Trimming left V 3 bases short and J 6 bases short, with 14 bases between. The CDR3 is made up of 14 amino acids.

V is TRBV20-1 and J is TRBJ2-1, with TRBD1 matching over 8 bases. Germline loops: CDR1 DFQATT, CDR2 SNEGSKA (reference sequence). The CDR3 consists of 15 residues. The trim removed 3 bases at V and 8 bases at J, leaving 12 bases unmatched. The chain's CDR3 is CSASRRDRNWDEQFF. The CDR3 nucleotides read TGCAGTGCTAGCCGTCGGGACAGGAATTGGGATGAGCAGTTCTTC.

This clonotype has just a few counts. The chain links TRBV5-1 to TRBJ2-1, with TRBD2 matching over 9 bases. The CDR3 extends over 16 amino acids. Trimming removed 3 bases from V and 6 bases from J; junction bases left unmatched: 10. Germline V gives CDR1 SGHRS, CDR2 YFSETQ. This CDR3 is CASSYNPGLAVNEQFF. The CDR3 coding sequence is TGCGCCAGCAGCTACAACCCGGGACTAGCAGTCAATGAGCAGTTCTTC.

This clonotype was detected many times. The chain joins TRBV4-1 to TRBJ2-3, with a possible D match to TRBD2 (6 bases). V was trimmed by 6 bases and J by 3 bases, leaving 16 bases between them. The CDR3 extends over 15 amino acids. Germline CDR1 MGHRA, CDR2 YSYEKL. CDR3 sequence reads: CASRRDASWTDTQYF. CDR3 coding DNA: TGCGCCAGCAGGCGGGACGCTAGCTGGACAGATACGCAGTATTTT.

This chain joins TRBV6-1 and TRBJ1-1, with D hard to call. CDR1 and CDR2 from the germline V gene are MNHNS and SASEGT. The V end was cut by 2 bases, the J end by 3 bases, with 4 bases between. The length of the CDR3 is 12 residues. The CDR3 reads CASSESHTEAFF. The CDR3 nucleotides read TGTGCCAGCAGTGAATCCCACACTGAAGCTTTCTTT.

Only a few counts were recorded for this clonotype. The chain couples TRBV7-6 to TRBJ1-5, with 9 bases aligning to TRBD1. Trimming at V came to 5 bases and at J to 2 bases, leaving 16 bases not matched to a gene. The CDR3 runs 19 residues. Germline V gene data show CDR1 as SGHVS and CDR2 as FNYEAQ. CDR3 sequence (DNA): TGTGCCAGCAGCCCCACTTATCGCGGGACAGGGAGAGGCAATCAGCCCCAGCATTTT. It encodes CASSPTYRGTGRGNQPQHF.

A few counts support this clonotype. This chain connects TRBV7-9 to TRBJ2-5; D is unclear. Trimming removed 1 base from V and 3 bases from J, with 9 bases in between. Per the germline V gene, CDR1 is SEHNR and CDR2 is FQNEAQ (reference sequence). CDR3 length: 14 amino acids. CDR3 in amino acids: CASSLDATEETQYF. Written as DNA, the CDR3 is TGTGCCAGCAGCTTAGATGCTACAGAAGAGACCCAGTACTTC.

Only a few counts were recorded for this clonotype. The gene calls are TRBV20-1 and TRBJ2-5; no clear D gene. CDR3 length equals 10 residues. V was shortened by 6 bases and J by 8 bases, with 10 bases between the two germline ends. CDR1 is DFQATT, CDR2 SNEGSKA, per germline (reference sequence). CDR3 loop: CSAPSVTQYF. The CDR3 DNA follows: TGCAGTGCACCCAGCGTTACCCAGTACTTC.

V gene TRBV6-5 combines with J gene TRBJ1-1; 8 positions agree with TRBD1. Looked up from germline, CDR1 is MNHEY and CDR2 is SVGAGI. After removal of 4 bases from V and 4 bases from J, the junction contained 11 bases not matched to a gene. CDR3 length equals 16 residues. The CDR3 DNA is TGTGCCAGCAGTTCCCACAAGACAGGGGTGGTCACTGAAGCTTTCTTT. Translating it yields CASSSHKTGVVTEAFF.

This clonotype has ten or more counts. The chain carries TRBV5-8 and TRBJ2-3; D ambiguous. Germline assignment: CDR1 SGHTS and CDR2 YDEGEE. CDR3 size: 14 residues. V was clipped by 4 bases and J by 0 bases, with 9 bases between them. The CDR3 region is CASSPDRSTDTQYF. The DNA of the CDR3 is TGTGCCAGCAGCCCCGACCGGAGCACAGATACGCAGTATTTT.

This clonotype has at least ten counts. This chain connects TRBV9 to TRBJ2-5, with D unresolved. The length of the CDR3 is 13 residues. Germline lookup yields CDR1 SGDLS and CDR2 YYNGEE. V dropped 2 bases and J dropped 2 bases, with 7 bases sitting between them. DNA for the CDR3: TGTGCCAGCAGCGTGTCCGGGCAAGAGACCCAGTACTTC. It codes for CASSVSGQETQYF. Variable domain in full (rest from reference TRBV9 and TRBJ2-5): DSGVTQTPKHLITATGQRVTLRCSPRSGDLSVYWYQQSLDQGLQFLIQYYNGEERAKGNILERFSAQQFPDLHSELNLSSLELGDSALYFCASSVSGQETQYFGPGTRLLVL.

The chain combines TRBV12-3 or TRBV12-4 with TRBJ1-2, with 7 nucleotides matching TRBD1. The CDR3 extends over 13 amino acids. V lost 4 bases to trimming and J lost 6 bases; unmatched junction nucleotides: 5. Here the CDR3 reads CASSSAGGHGYTF. CDR3 nucleotide sequence: TGTGCCAGCAGTTCGGCAGGGGGGCATGGCTACACCTTC.

The CDR3: CASSSSRNEQYF. The CDR3 nucleotides are TGTGCCAGCAGTTCTAGCCGCAACGAGCAGTACTTC. This chain uses TRBV28 with TRBJ2-7; a weak D match, TRBD2 (5 bases). The CDR3 covers 12 residues. The V and J ends lost 4 bases and 5 bases respectively, with 9 bases between them. CDR1 and CDR2 from the germline V gene are MDHEN and SYDVKM.

The chain combines TRBV12-5 with TRBJ2-7; 14 nucleotides align to TRBD2. V gave up 5 bases and J gave up 9 bases; unmatched junction bases: 6. CDR1 is LGHNT and CDR2 is FRNRAP in the germline V gene. CDR3 length: 14 amino acids. This CDR3 is CASGHGTSGSAQYF. The CDR3 DNA reads as TGTGCTAGTGGTCATGGGACTAGCGGGAGTGCGCAGTACTTC.

This clonotype occurred many times. CDR3 DNA sequence: TGCGCCAGCAGCTTGCCTAGCGGGAGTGGCAATGAGCAGTTCTTC. This gives the protein CASSLPSGSGNEQFF. The gene calls are TRBV5-1 and TRBJ2-1; 10 bases map to TRBD2. This CDR3 spans 15 amino acids. The germline gives CDR1 SGHRS, CDR2 YFSETQ. Unmatched junction bases numbered 4, after V lost 1 base and J lost 6 bases. The full variable domain, completed using reference TRBV5-1 and TRBJ2-1, is KAGVTQTPRYLIKTRGQQVTLSCSPISGHRSVSWYQQTPGQGLQFLFEYFSETQRNKGNFPGRFSGRQFSNSRSEMNVSTLELGDSALYLCASSLPSGSGNEQFFGPGTRLTVL.